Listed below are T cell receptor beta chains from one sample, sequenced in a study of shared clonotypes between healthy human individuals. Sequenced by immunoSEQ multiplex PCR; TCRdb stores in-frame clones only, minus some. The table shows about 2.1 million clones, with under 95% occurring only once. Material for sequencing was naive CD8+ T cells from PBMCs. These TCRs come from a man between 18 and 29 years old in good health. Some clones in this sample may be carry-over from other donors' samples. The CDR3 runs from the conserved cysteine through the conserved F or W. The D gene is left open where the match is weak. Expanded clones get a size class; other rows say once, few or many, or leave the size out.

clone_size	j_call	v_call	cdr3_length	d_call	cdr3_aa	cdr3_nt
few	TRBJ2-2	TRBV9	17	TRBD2	CASSVGLAGEETGELFF	TGTGCCAGCAGCGTAGGACTAGCGGGAGAGGAAACCGGGGAGCTGTTTTTT
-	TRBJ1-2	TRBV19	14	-	CASSMQGWNYGYTF	TGTGCCAGTAGTATGCAGGGTTGGAACTATGGCTACACCTTC
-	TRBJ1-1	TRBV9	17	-	CASSVEISGGRNTEAFF	TGTGCCAGCAGCGTAGAGATTTCGGGGGGCCGGAACACTGAAGCTTTCTTT
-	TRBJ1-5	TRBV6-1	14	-	CASSEKGWGGPQHF	TGTGCCAGCAGTGAAAAGGGGTGGGGGGGGCCCCAGCATTTT
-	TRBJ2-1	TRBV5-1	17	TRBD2	CASSFALRTSGYNEQFF	TGCGCCAGCAGCTTCGCCTTAAGGACTAGCGGCTACAATGAGCAGTTCTTC
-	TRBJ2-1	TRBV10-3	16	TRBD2	CAISAPSGRANNEQFF	TGTGCCATCAGCGCGCCTAGCGGGAGGGCCAACAATGAGCAGTTCTTC
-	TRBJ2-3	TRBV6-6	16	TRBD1	CASSYSTGVPTDTQYF	TGTGCCAGCAGTTACTCTACAGGGGTCCCCACAGATACGCAGTATTTT
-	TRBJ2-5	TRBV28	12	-	CASSPRREAQYF	TGTGCCAGCAGTCCCCGCAGGGAGGCCCAGTACTTC
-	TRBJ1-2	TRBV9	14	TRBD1	CASSEGSGGSGYTF	TGTGCCAGCAGCGAGGGGTCAGGGGGGTCTGGCTACACCTTC
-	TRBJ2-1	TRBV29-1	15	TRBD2	CSVEGGTRSYNEQFF	TGCAGCGTTGAGGGGGGGACTCGCTCCTACAATGAGCAGTTCTTC
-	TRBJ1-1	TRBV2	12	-	CHDSDRDTEAFF	TGCCACGATTCGGACAGAGACACTGAAGCTTTCTTT
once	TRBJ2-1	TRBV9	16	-	CASSPHGGRVPNEQFF	TGTGCCAGCAGCCCACATGGCGGGCGAGTCCCCAATGAGCAGTTCTTC
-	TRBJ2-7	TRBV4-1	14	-	CASSPTASTGAALF	TGCGCCAGCAGCCCTACTGCCTCTACAGGCGCAGCATTATTC
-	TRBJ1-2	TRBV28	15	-	CASSLGSETGYGYTF	TGTGCCAGCAGTTTAGGCTCCGAGACAGGTTATGGCTACACCTTC
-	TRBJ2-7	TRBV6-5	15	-	CASSLNRATSYEQYF	TGTGCCAGCAGCCTGAACAGGGCAACTTCCTACGAGCAGTACTTC
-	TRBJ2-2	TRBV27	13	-	CASMIGTTGELFF	TGTGCCAGCATGATAGGGACCACCGGGGAGCTGTTTTTT
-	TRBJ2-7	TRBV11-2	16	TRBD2	CASSLNLAGTSYEQYF	TGTGCCAGCAGCTTAAATCTAGCGGGGACCTCCTACGAGCAGTACTTC
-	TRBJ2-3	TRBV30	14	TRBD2	CAWTSGSYTDTQYF	TGTGCCTGGACTAGCGGGAGTTACACAGATACGCAGTATTTT
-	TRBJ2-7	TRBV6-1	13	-	CASSLSFTYEQYF	TGTGCCAGCAGTTTGAGCTTCACCTACGAGCAGTACTTC
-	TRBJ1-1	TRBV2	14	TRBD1	CASRVGQQNTEAFF	TGTGCCAGCAGGGTGGGACAGCAGAACACTGAAGCTTTCTTT
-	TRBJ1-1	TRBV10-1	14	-	CASSEVGLTQGAFF	TGCGCCAGCAGTGAGGTTGGGTTGACCCAGGGTGCTTTCTTT
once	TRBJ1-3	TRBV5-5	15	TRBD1	CASSPTGGAGNTIYF	TGTGCCAGCAGCCCGACAGGGGGGGCTGGAAACACCATATATTTT
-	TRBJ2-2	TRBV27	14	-	CASSPRTAHRELFF	TGTGCCAGCAGTCCACGGACCGCTCACCGGGAGCTGTTTTTT
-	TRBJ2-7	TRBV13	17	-	CASSLLAPSGSSYEQYF	TGTGCCAGCAGCTTACTGGCCCCAAGCGGTAGCTCCTACGAGCAGTACTTC
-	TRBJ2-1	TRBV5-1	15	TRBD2	CASSLGLAGGNEQFF	TGCGCCAGCAGCTTGGGGCTAGCGGGAGGCAATGAGCAGTTCTTC
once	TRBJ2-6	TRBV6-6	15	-	CASSYVWSGANVLTF	TGTGCCAGCAGTTACGTATGGTCCGGGGCCAACGTCCTGACTTTC
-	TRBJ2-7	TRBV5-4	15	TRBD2	CASSLEREAHYEQYF	TGTGCCAGCAGCTTGGAGCGGGAGGCCCACTACGAGCAGTACTTC
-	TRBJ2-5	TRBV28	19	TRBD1	CASRGTGTAFVRYQETQYF	TGTGCCAGCAGAGGGACAGGGACGGCCTTTGTGCGATACCAAGAGACCCAGTACTTC
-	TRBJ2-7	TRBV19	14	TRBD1	CASSFRQGIYEQYF	TGTGCCAGTAGTTTTCGACAGGGGATTTACGAGCAGTACTTC
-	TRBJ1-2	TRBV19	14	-	CASSQGWGFDGYTF	TGTGCCAGTAGTCAAGGGTGGGGTTTCGATGGCTACACCTTC